The rows below give T cell receptor beta chains drawn from one sample of a study of T-cell reconstitution after alpha-beta-depleted transplantation in children. MiXCR, applied by TCRdb to the PCR reads, yields one record per CDR3 protein. The table has about 440,000 distinct CDR3 sequences, around 46% seen once; the top ten hold under 30%. Sequencing was performed on PBMCs, taken before TCRalphabeta/CD19-depleted stem cell transplant. The receptors here all came from a girl aged 2-9 years with aplastic anemia, due to receive a stem cell transplant. Each CDR3 is given with its conserved first and last residue. The D gene is left open where the match is weak. A clone size is listed for some rows: how often the clone was seen (once, few, many), or a class if it is expanded.

J gene,clone size,D gene,V gene,CDR3 DNA,CDR3 protein
TRBJ2-7,many,NA,TRBV4-3,TGCGCCAGCAGCCAAGTCGGTAGCCTAGCCTTTTCTGGGGAGCAGTACTTC,CASSQVGSLAFSGEQYF
TRBJ1-2,NA,NA,TRBV5-1,TGCGCCAGCAGCGGGGGGGCCGGCTATGGCTACACCTTC,CASSGGAGYGYTF
TRBJ2-3,many,TRBD1,TRBV24-1,TGTGCCACCAGTGACCAGGGACCGGGACAGGGACTCACAGATACGCAGTATTTT,CATSDQGPGQGLTDTQYF
TRBJ2-3,NA,NA,TRBV9,TGTGCCAGCAGCCCCCCGGAGAACACAGATACGCAGTATTTT,CASSPPENTDTQYF
TRBJ2-6,few,TRBD1,TRBV4-2,TGTGCCAGCAGACCAAGCCGGGACAGGGTCGGGGGGGCCAACGTCCTGACTTTC,CASRPSRDRVGGANVLTF
TRBJ2-5,NA,NA,TRBV20-1,TGCACTTGGGGGGAGACCCAGTACTTC,CTWGETQYF
TRBJ2-1,NA,NA,TRBV5-1,TGCGCCAGCAGCTTGGCCCAGCCAGGTTCAGGCAATGAGCAGTTCTTC,CASSLAQPGSGNEQFF
TRBJ2-1,NA,NA,TRBV12-3/TRBV12-4,TGTGCCAGCAGTTGGGCGTGGGCCGATCAGTTCTTC,CASSWAWADQFF
TRBJ1-5,NA,TRBD1,TRBV7-2,TGTGCCAGCAGTACGGACAGGGGGCTGGGGCCCCAGCATTTT,CASSTDRGLGPQHF
TRBJ1-4,NA,NA,TRBV11-2,TGTGCCAGCAGCTTAGGAGGGCAGTCGGCAAAACTGTTTTTT,CASSLGGQSAKLFF
TRBJ2-7,once,NA,TRBV7-4,TGTGCCAGCAGCTCAAACAGTTCCCTACGCTCCGAGCAGTACTTC,CASSSNSSLRSEQYF
TRBJ1-2,NA,NA,TRBV30,TGTGCCTGGAGGCCTTTGAGCGGCGGCTACACCTTC,CAWRPLSGGYTF
TRBJ2-7,few,NA,TRBV20-1,TGCAGTGCTAGAGTGCCCCAGGGGGGAAACGAGCAGTACTTC,CSARVPQGGNEQYF
TRBJ2-7,NA,TRBD1,TRBV13,TGTGCCAGCAGCTTCGGGACAGGGGCCGAGCAGTACTTC,CASSFGTGAEQYF
TRBJ1-1,many,NA,TRBV7-9,TGTGCCAGCAGCTTAAGTGAGATGAACACTGAAGCTTTCTTT,CASSLSEMNTEAFF
TRBJ2-1,few,NA,TRBV15,TGTGCCACCAGCGCCCGAGGGGCTAGTGGCAATGAGCAGTTCTTC,CATSARGASGNEQFF
TRBJ2-1,few,TRBD1,TRBV12-3/TRBV12-4,TGTGCCAGCAGTTACCGGGACAGGGCCTACAATGAGCAGTTCTTC,CASSYRDRAYNEQFF
TRBJ2-7,NA,NA,TRBV20-1,TGCAGTGCTAGTTCCGGAGCCTATAGCCACGAGCAGTACTTC,CSASSGAYSHEQYF
TRBJ1-2,once,NA,TRBV6-1,TGTGCCAGCAGTCGCGCAGGGTCTTCTGGGGGCTACACCTTC,CASSRAGSSGGYTF
TRBJ2-3,NA,NA,TRBV18,TGTGCCAGCTCACCAACCTCCACATTCACAGATACGCAGTATTTT,CASSPTSTFTDTQYF
TRBJ2-7,many,NA,TRBV5-1,TGCGCCAGCAGCGTGGGACCTCCGTTCGAGCAGTACTTC,CASSVGPPFEQYF
TRBJ2-7,NA,TRBD2,TRBV11-3,TGTGCCAGCAGCCCTGGGACTAGCGGGGGGCTACGAGGGGAGCAGTACTTC,CASSPGTSGGLRGEQYF
TRBJ1-2,NA,TRBD1,TRBV7-6,TGTGCCAGCAGCTTAGGGGACAGGGACAACTATGGCTACACCTTC,CASSLGDRDNYGYTF
TRBJ2-3,NA,NA,TRBV10-3,TGTGCCATCAGTGAGTTTGGGGAGAGCACAGATACGCAGTATTTT,CAISEFGESTDTQYF
TRBJ2-1,NA,TRBD2,TRBV18,TGTGCCAGCTCCTGGACTAGCGGGAGTTTCAATGAGCAGTTCTTC,CASSWTSGSFNEQFF
TRBJ2-4,NA,TRBD1,TRBV5-1,TGCGCCAGCAGCTTGATGGGACAGGGGGGCAAGGACATTCAGTACTTC,CASSLMGQGGKDIQYF
TRBJ2-1,NA,NA,TRBV15,TGTGCCACCAGTCCCGAAGGGGAGGGGGTTGAGCAGTTCTTC,CATSPEGEGVEQFF
TRBJ2-1,few,TRBD2,TRBV30,TGTGCCTGGAGTGGAGCGGGGGAGCAGTTCTTC,CAWSGAGEQFF
TRBJ2-7,NA,NA,TRBV20-1,TGCAGTGCTAGATCTGGAGCCGGTAGCTCCTACGAGCAGTACTTC,CSARSGAGSSYEQYF
TRBJ1-1,many,NA,TRBV5-1,TGCGCCAGCAGCCTTTGGGCGCAGAACACTGAAGCTTTCTTT,CASSLWAQNTEAFF
TRBJ2-3,many,TRBD2,TRBV29-1,TGCAGCTCTGGGTCGACTAGCGGGATTACGGGGGATACGCAGTATTTT,CSSGSTSGITGDTQYF
TRBJ2-1,few,TRBD2,TRBV12-3/TRBV12-4,TGTGCCAGCAGTCCGGGGACTAGCGGACGCGAGCAGTTCTTC,CASSPGTSGREQFF
TRBJ2-1,NA,NA,TRBV5-1,TGCGCCAGCAGCTTGGGAGGGGTGCTCATTGAGCAGTTCTTC,CASSLGGVLIEQFF
TRBJ2-3,many,NA,TRBV20-1,TGCAGTGCTCAGACCCGAGATACGCAGTATTTT,CSAQTRDTQYF
TRBJ2-5,NA,NA,TRBV12-3/TRBV12-4,TGTGCCAGCAGTTTCACAAATTTGGGCGAGACCCAGTACTTC,CASSFTNLGETQYF
TRBJ2-5,NA,TRBD2,TRBV7-2,TGTGCCAGCAGCTTATACGGGGGGGAGACCCAGTACTTC,CASSLYGGETQYF
TRBJ1-5,NA,TRBD1,TRBV24-1,TGTGCCACCAGTGATGGCGGGACAGGGGTTCATGCAGATACGCAGCATTTT,CATSDGGTGVHADTQHF
TRBJ2-1,few,TRBD2,TRBV14,TGTGCCAGCAGCCAAGTGGTAGCGGGAGGGCCGAGTGAGCAGTTCTTC,CASSQVVAGGPSEQFF
TRBJ1-3,NA,NA,TRBV7-2,TGTGCCAGCAGCGGTCGGGTCCACTCTGGAAACACCATATATTTT,CASSGRVHSGNTIYF
TRBJ2-6,NA,NA,TRBV5-1,TGCGCCAGCAGCCTCGACTACTCTGGGGCCAACGTCCTGACTTTC,CASSLDYSGANVLTF
TRBJ2-7,NA,TRBD1,TRBV6-1,TGTGCCAGCACCCCTTGGGGACAGGGTTCCTACGAGCAGTACTTC,CASTPWGQGSYEQYF
TRBJ1-2,NA,NA,TRBV20-1,TGCAGTGCTAGTGGAGGGGTCTATGGCTACACCTTC,CSASGGVYGYTF
TRBJ2-1,NA,NA,TRBV4-2,TGTGCCAGCAGCCAAGGCCAGAGCGGGCCGGTAGGCGCCTACAATGAGCAGTTCTTC,CASSQGQSGPVGAYNEQFF
TRBJ2-1,few,TRBD1,TRBV5-1,TGCGCCAGCAGCTTTTTACAGGGGGCTGGGGATGAGCAGTTCTTC,CASSFLQGAGDEQFF
TRBJ2-5,few,TRBD2,TRBV6-1,TGTGCCAGCAGTCTCTATAGTCCCCCTAGCGGGAGGAAAGAGACCCAGTACTTC,CASSLYSPPSGRKETQYF
TRBJ2-1,NA,TRBD2,TRBV9,TGTGCCAGCAGCTCGCGACTAGCGGGGGGCCGGGATGAGCAGTTCTTC,CASSSRLAGGRDEQFF